This T cell receptor (beta chain) was profiled in a study of PD-1 blockade in classical Hodgkin lymphoma. Time point of the sample: cycle 4 day 1 (C4D1), after around six weeks of nivolumab. Every patient experienced relapse after autologous stem cell transplantation, and brentuximab vedotin exposure varied. The CDR3 runs 15 residues. CDR1 is SGHTA and CDR2 is FQGNSA in the germline V gene. The V segment lost 5 bases and the J segment 6 bases; nucleotides outside the gene matches: 9. Here immunoSEQ multiplex PCR was the method, and the copy in TCRdb shows in-frame clones only, minus some. The repertoire includes roughly 50,000 clones, around 90% of them detected once, and approximately 13% sits in the top ten.

The TCR was taken from a human donor with classical Hodgkin lymphoma. The gene calls are TRBV7-2 and TRBJ1-2, with TRBD1 matching 10 bases. This material consisted of peripheral blood mononuclear cells (PBMCs), taken before the fourth cycle of nivolumab. The CDR3 coding sequence is TGTGCCAGCAGCCAACAAACCGGGACAGGGGATGGCTACACCTTC. Translated: CASSQQTGTGDGYTF.